Each of the 29 T cell receptor beta chains below was sequenced from the same sample in a study of T cell responses to AZD1222 COVID-19 vaccine. Produced via immunoSEQ multiplex PCR; TCRdb's table is partial and in-frame only. The sample has fewer than 150,000 clones; about nine tenths are singletons. The source was peripheral blood, collected 28 days after the second AZD1222 dose. These receptors were obtained from an adult who received the AZD1222 COVID-19 vaccine.

The J gene is TRBJ1-2, the V gene TRBV12-3 or TRBV12-4, with no clear D. The CDR3 runs to 13 residues. Trimming pared 1 base from V and 3 bases from J, leaving 6 bases between. The DNA for the CDR3 is TGTGCCAGCAGTTTAGTACAGTACTATGGCTACACCTTC. Its translation: CASSLVQYYGYTF.

The chain employs TRBV9 and TRBJ2-2; D may be TRBD2 (5 bases). The CDR3 is 12 amino acids. V shed 3 bases and J shed 7 bases, with 7 bases lying between them. Germline loops: CDR1 SGDLS, CDR2 YYNGEE. The CDR3, as DNA: TGTGCCAGCAGCGACCGGGACGGGGAGCTGTTTTTT. It encodes CASSDRDGELFF.

This clone was seen a handful of times. This chain uses TRBV5-4 with TRBJ2-7; possibly TRBD1 for D (6 bases). The CDR3 has 13 residues. The V end lost 5 bases, the J end lost 1 base, and 10 bases lay between the germline ends. Germline V lookup: CDR1 SGHNT, CDR2 YYREEE (reference sequence). The chain's CDR3 is CASRGDKSYEQYF. The CDR3 nucleotides read TGTGCCAGCAGGGGGGACAAGTCCTACGAGCAGTACTTC.

The rearrangement links TRBV28 to TRBJ1-4; 7 bases agree with TRBD1. The CDR3 loop spans 14 amino acids. CDR1 and CDR2 from the germline V gene are MDHEN and SYDVKM. Unmatched junction bases numbered 9, after V lost 6 bases and J lost 8 bases. CDR3 amino acids: CASRSDRDGEKLFF. CDR3 sequence (DNA): TGTGCCAGCAGGTCCGACAGGGATGGAGAAAAACTGTTTTTT. The full variable domain, in which reference TRBV28 and TRBJ1-4 provide the parts outside the CDR3, is DVKVTQSSRYLVKRTGEKVFLECVQDMDHENMFWYRQDPGLGLRLIYFSYDVKMKEKGDIPEGYSVSREKKERFSLILESASTNQTSMYLCASRSDRDGEKLFFGSGTQLSVL.

The chain links TRBV6-2 or TRBV6-3 to TRBJ2-2, with TRBD2 identical over 14 bases. V gave up 5 bases and J gave up 6 bases; unmatched junction bases: 5. Germline assignment: CDR1 MNHEY and CDR2 SVGEGT. The length of the CDR3 is 16 residues. The DNA for the CDR3 is TGTGCCAGCAGTCGAAGACTAGCGGGAGGGCCCGGGGAGCTGTTTTTT. It is translated as CASSRRLAGGPGELFF.

The chain combines TRBV5-4 with TRBJ2-2; TRBD2 might be the D (5 bases). The CDR3 spans 14 residues. Germline V CDR1 and CDR2: SGHNT, YYREEE (reference sequence). Trimming shortened V by 6 bases and J by 5 bases, and 14 bases separated the two germline ends. The CDR3 protein is CASTPRVETGELFF. DNA of the CDR3: TGTGCCAGCACCCCGCGGGTTGAAACCGGGGAGCTGTTTTTT.

The chain recombines TRBV10-3 with TRBJ2-5; D remains unclear. With 5 bases removed from V and 5 bases from J, the gap between germline ends came to 12 bases. Germline lookup yields CDR1 ENHRY and CDR2 SYGVKD. CDR3 length: 13 residues. The CDR3 protein is CAISKHQVETQYF. DNA of the CDR3: TGTGCCATCAGTAAGCACCAGGTGGAGACCCAGTACTTC.

V and J are TRBV6-6 and TRBJ1-6; D is ambiguous. Germline CDR1 MNHNY, CDR2 SVGAGI (reference sequence). This CDR3 contains 14 residues. Trimming pared 6 bases from V and 7 bases from J, leaving 13 bases between. Written as DNA, the CDR3 is TGTGCCAGCAGCGCGGACGGCGGAAATTCACCCCTCCACTTT. Its protein product is CASSADGGNSPLHF.

The chain joins TRBV6-1 to TRBJ1-2; unclear D gene. The CDR3 length is 11 residues. Looked up from germline, CDR1 is MNHNS and CDR2 is SASEGT. The ends were cut back, 1 base at V and 4 bases at J, with 1 base in the middle. CDR3 amino acids: CASSEGYGYTF. The CDR3 DNA reads as TGTGCCAGCAGTGAAGGCTATGGCTACACCTTC.

The V gene is TRBV5-1, the J gene TRBJ2-1; 7 bases map to TRBD1. Trimming took 9 bases from V and 8 from J; bases not matched to a gene: 11. In germline, CDR1 is SGHRS, CDR2 YFSETQ. CDR3 length: 13 residues. The CDR3 DNA follows: TGCGCCACCTCGCAACAGGGGTTAGATGAGCAGTTCTTC. This sequence encodes CATSQQGLDEQFF.

The table lists this clone with a few counts. The chain joins TRBV25-1 to TRBJ2-2, with 8 bases identical to TRBD1. This CDR3 spans 15 amino acids. Germline assignment: CDR1 MGHDK and CDR2 SYGVNS. V shed 6 bases and J 0 bases; nucleotides not matched to a gene: 3. CDR3 bases: TGTGCCAGCAGGACGGGACAGGCGAACACCGGGGAGCTGTTTTTT. The encoded protein is CASRTGQANTGELFF. Looking up the rest from reference TRBV25-1 and TRBJ2-2 gives the full variable domain: EADIYQTPRYLVIGTGKKITLECSQTMGHDKMYWYQQDPGMELHLIHYSYGVNSTEKGDLSSESTVSRIRTEHFPLTLESARPSHTSQYLCASRTGQANTGELFFGEGSRLTVL.

The chain employs TRBV28 and TRBJ2-1; 7 bases match TRBD1. The V gene end was trimmed by 8 bases and the J gene end by 7 bases; junction bases not matched to a gene: 8. Germline CDR1 MDHEN, CDR2 SYDVKM. The CDR3 covers 13 residues. The CDR3 protein is CASGTVLGNEQFF. CDR3 coding DNA: TGTGCCAGCGGGACAGTTCTCGGGAATGAGCAGTTCTTC.

The rearrangement joins TRBV5-1 to TRBJ2-3, with 11 bases aligning to TRBD2. CDR1 and CDR2 from the germline V gene are SGHRS and YFSETQ. Trimming at V came to 3 bases and at J to 0 bases, leaving 9 bases not matched to a gene. This CDR3 spans 18 amino acids. The CDR3 loop is CASSSRRVAGGSTDTQYF. The DNA for the CDR3 is TGCGCCAGCAGCTCCCGGCGGGTAGCGGGAGGGAGCACAGATACGCAGTATTTT.

The chain recombines TRBV11-2 with TRBJ2-7; the D gene could be TRBD1 or TRBD2 (5 bases each). This CDR3 spans 15 amino acids. Germline loops: CDR1 SGHAT, CDR2 FQNNGV. V was shortened by 4 bases and J by 6 bases, with 19 bases between the two germline ends. As DNA, the CDR3 is TGTGCCAGCAGCTCAGTCCGGGGCCGGATGGGCGAGCAGTACTTC. It specifies CASSSVRGRMGEQYF.

In DNA, the CDR3 is TGTGCCAGCAACTCGGCGGGGGCGGTCGGGGAGCTGTTTTTT. Translating it yields CASNSAGAVGELFF. J is TRBJ2-2 and V is TRBV11-2; TRBD2 is a possible D gene (7 bases). The CDR3 contains 14 residues. Trimming pared 7 bases from V and 7 bases from J, leaving 16 bases between. Germline V lookup: CDR1 SGHAT, CDR2 FQNNGV.

The table lists this clone with a count of one. The V gene is TRBV27, the J gene TRBJ2-7; maybe TRBD2 (6 bases). CDR1 and CDR2 (germline): MNHEY, SMNVEV (reference sequence). The germline V and J ends were trimmed by 2 bases and 0 bases, with 11 bases remaining between them. This CDR3 spans 15 amino acids. CDR3 nucleotides: TGTGCCAGCAGTTTAATACCAGCGGGCTCCTACGAGCAGTACTTC. This sequence encodes CASSLIPAGSYEQYF.

The table lists this clone with a few counts. V is TRBV9 and J is TRBJ1-1; D not resolved. The length of the CDR3 is 15 residues. Germline CDR1 SGDLS, CDR2 YYNGEE. The ends were cut back, 0 bases at V and 4 bases at J, with 13 bases in the middle. CDR3 sequence reads: CASSVGLGWSTEAFF. Here the CDR3 DNA reads TGTGCCAGCAGCGTAGGGCTGGGCTGGAGCACTGAAGCTTTCTTT.

CDR3 DNA: TGCGCCAGCAGCTTGGGGGCAGGGTTCAATTCACCCCTCCACTTT. Amino acids: CASSLGAGFNSPLHF. V is TRBV5-1 and J is TRBJ1-6; D perhaps matches TRBD1 (5 bases). From germline, CDR1 is SGHRS and CDR2 YFSETQ. The CDR3 has 15 residues. V lost 0 bases and J lost 7, with 11 bases in between.

The V gene is TRBV4-2, the J gene TRBJ1-5; the match to TRBD1 covers 7 bases. The V segment lost 1 base and the J segment 6 bases; nucleotides outside the gene matches: 9. Germline V gene data show CDR1 as LGHNA and CDR2 as YNFKEQ. The CDR3 covers 16 residues. As DNA, the CDR3 is TGTGCCAGCAGCCAAGCTTCGAACAGGGGTGGTCAGCCCCAGCATTTT. It translates to CASSQASNRGGQPQHF.

This clone was detected only once. DNA for the CDR3: TGCGCCAGCAGTAGTGCGAATGAAAAACTGTTTTTT. Amino acids: CASSSANEKLFF. The V call is TRBV5-1, the J call TRBJ1-4; no clear D. The CDR3 extends over 12 amino acids. V lost 5 bases and J lost 5, with 7 bases in between. CDR1 is SGHRS, CDR2 YFSETQ, per germline. The complete variable domain, with remaining parts taken from reference TRBV5-1 and TRBJ1-4, reads KAGVTQTPRYLIKTRGQQVTLSCSPISGHRSVSWYQQTPGQGLQFLFEYFSETQRNKGNFPGRFSGRQFSNSRSEMNVSTLELGDSALYLCASSSANEKLFFGSGTQLSVL.

This clone was observed once. As DNA, the CDR3 is TGTGCCAGCAGTGAAACTAGCGGGGGCGCGATATGGACCCAGTACTTC. Protein product: CASSETSGGAIWTQYF. V and J are TRBV28 and TRBJ2-5; 11 bases agree with TRBD2. V lost 5 bases to trimming and J lost 7 bases; unmatched junction nucleotides: 12. Germline-derived CDR1 and CDR2 are MDHEN and SYDVKM. The CDR3 contains 16 residues. Full variable domain (outside the CDR3, taken from reference TRBV28 and TRBJ2-5): DVKVTQSSRYLVKRTGEKVFLECVQDMDHENMFWYRQDPGLGLRLIYFSYDVKMKEKGDIPEGYSVSREKKERFSLILESASTNQTSMYLCASSETSGGAIWTQYFGPGTRLLVL.

The J gene is TRBJ2-1, the V gene TRBV6-1; D might be TRBD2 (6 bases). Per germline, CDR1 MNHNS and CDR2 SASEGT. V was pared by 3 bases and J by 1 base, with 13 bases between. This CDR3 is built from 16 residues. The CDR3 reads CASSDMRRGSYNEQFF. The CDR3 DNA reads as TGTGCCAGCAGTGACATGAGGCGGGGTTCCTACAATGAGCAGTTCTTC.

CDR3 loop: CASGEGEFANTGELFF. The DNA of the CDR3 is TGTGCCAGTGGAGAGGGAGAATTCGCGAACACCGGGGAGCTGTTTTTT. This rearrangement joins TRBV19 to TRBJ2-2; a possible D gene is TRBD2 (5 bases). This CDR3 contains 16 residues. Germline loops: CDR1 LNHDA, CDR2 SQIVND (reference sequence). Trimming cost V 8 bases and J 0 bases, with 16 bases left between them.

This chain's CDR3 is CAISGGGNQPQHF. CDR3 nucleotides: TGTGCCATCAGCGGGGGGGGTAATCAGCCCCAGCATTTT. The chain has TRBV10-3 and TRBJ1-5; D possibly corresponds to TRBD1 (5 bases). Between the trimmed V and J ends, which lost 6 bases and 4 bases, there was a span of 10 bases. Germline V gene sequence: CDR1 ENHRY, CDR2 SYGVKD. The CDR3 length is 13 residues.

This sequence joins TRBV2 and TRBJ1-5, with unresolved D. Germline values: CDR1 SNHLY, CDR2 FYNNEI. The CDR3 sequence is 15 residues long. The ends were cut back, 5 bases at V and 0 bases at J, with 11 bases in the middle. Here the CDR3 reads CASSSQVYSNQPQHF. As DNA, the CDR3 is TGTGCCAGCAGTTCTCAGGTTTATAGCAATCAGCCCCAGCATTTT.

The J gene is TRBJ2-6, the V gene TRBV5-8, with TRBD1 as a possible D gene (5 bases). V lost 1 base and J 2 bases, leaving 7 bases between the germline ends. The CDR3 has 15 amino acids. From germline, CDR1 is SGHTS and CDR2 YDEGEE. This CDR3 reads CASSLQGAGANVLTF. The CDR3 bases are TGTGCCAGCAGCTTGCAAGGGGCTGGGGCCAACGTCCTGACTTTC.

The chain employs TRBV6-6 and TRBJ1-1; the match to TRBD1 covers 7 bases. The CDR3 runs to 14 residues. V dropped 6 bases and J dropped 6; count of bases not matched to a gene: 10. Per the germline V gene, CDR1 is MNHNY and CDR2 is SVGAGI (reference sequence). In DNA, the CDR3 is TGTGCCAGCAGCCAACGGACAGGCGGGCCTGAAGCTTTCTTT. It encodes CASSQRTGGPEAFF.

As to this clone: The junction shows a germline mismatch at one end, possibly a read error. This chain connects TRBV7-3 to TRBJ2-1, with 10 bases that match TRBD2. The CDR3 extends over 16 amino acids. Germline V CDR1 and CDR2: SGHTA, FQGTGA. DNA of the CDR3: TGTGCCAGCAGCCTAACTAGCGGGAAGGGCAACAATGAGCAGTTCTTC. Amino acid sequence: CASSLTSGKGNNEQFF.

This sequence joins TRBV15 and TRBJ1-5; TRBD1 matches at 7 bases. Trimming removed 9 bases from V and 9 bases from J; junction bases left unmatched: 11. The CDR3 runs 13 residues. Germline loops: CDR1 LNHNV, CDR2 YYDKDF (reference sequence). The CDR3 sequence: CATNPDRSWPQHF. The CDR3 DNA is TGTGCCACAAATCCGGACAGGTCATGGCCCCAGCATTTT.